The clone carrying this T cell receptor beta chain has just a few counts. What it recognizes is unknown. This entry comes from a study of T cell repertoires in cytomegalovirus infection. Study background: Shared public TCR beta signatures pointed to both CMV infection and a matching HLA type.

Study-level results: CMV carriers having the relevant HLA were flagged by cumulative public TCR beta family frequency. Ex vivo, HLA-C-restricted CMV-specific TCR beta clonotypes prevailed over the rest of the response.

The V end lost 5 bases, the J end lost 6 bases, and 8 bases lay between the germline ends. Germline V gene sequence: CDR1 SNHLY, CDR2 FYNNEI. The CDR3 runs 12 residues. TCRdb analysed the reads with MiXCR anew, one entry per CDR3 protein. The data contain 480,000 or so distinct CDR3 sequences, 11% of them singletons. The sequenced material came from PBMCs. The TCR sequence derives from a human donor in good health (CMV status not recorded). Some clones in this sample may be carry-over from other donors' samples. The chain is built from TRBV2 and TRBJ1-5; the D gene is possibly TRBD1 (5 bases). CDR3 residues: CASSRTPQPQHF. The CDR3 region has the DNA TGTGCCAGCAGTAGGACACCTCAGCCCCAGCATTTT.